A selection of T cell receptor beta chains follows, all from one sample in a study of T cell responses to AZD1222 COVID-19 vaccine. This table comes from immunoSEQ multiplex PCR, and its TCRdb copy is limited to in-frame clones, with some not included. The table includes 70,000 to 100,000 clones, approximately 90% detected once. The sample was peripheral blood, taken 28 days after the second AZD1222 dose. The source is an adult who received the AZD1222 COVID-19 vaccine. The CDR3 runs from the conserved cysteine through the conserved F or W.

V: TRBV6-2/TRBV6-3
J: TRBJ1-1
CDR3: CASSYSSVERNTEAFF

V: TRBV15
J: TRBJ1-6
CDR3: CATSRDGGRDSPLHF

V: TRBV2
J: TRBJ1-1
CDR3: CASSYTEAFF

V: TRBV5-6
J: TRBJ1-2
CDR3: CASRPQSGNYGYTF

V: TRBV13
J: TRBJ1-4
CDR3: CASSGERDRKQNNEKLFF

V: TRBV21-1
J: TRBJ1-4
CDR3: CASSKPFPGSDEKLFF

V: TRBV2
J: TRBJ1-4
CDR3: CASSVIQGWEKLFF

V: TRBV9
J: TRBJ1-1
CDR3: CASSPRDGGKAFF

V: TRBV5-4
J: TRBJ2-1
CDR3: CASSTWTGGSEQFF

V: TRBV6-5
J: TRBJ1-1
CDR3: CASSWGGRNTEAFF

V: TRBV27
J: TRBJ2-6
CDR3: CASSSWSGANVLTF

V: TRBV5-5
J: TRBJ1-3
CDR3: CASSPGWGNSGNTIYF

V: TRBV28
J: TRBJ1-2
CDR3: CASQSAARSYTF

V: TRBV4-3
J: TRBJ2-7
CDR3: CASSQELAGAFTYEQYF

V: TRBV30
J: TRBJ2-2
CDR3: CAWSPTRSDPSGELFF

V: TRBV11-2
J: TRBJ2-2
CDR3: CASSQWTSGGGGELFF

V: TRBV28
J: TRBJ2-3
CDR3: CASSSPSGVTDTQYF

V: TRBV23-1
J: TRBJ1-6
CDR3: CASTAGAPTPFNSPLHF

V: TRBV6-5
J: TRBJ2-1
CDR3: CASSYSTLNSGHEQFF

V: TRBV7-8
J: TRBJ1-2
CDR3: CASSLKGEVYGYTF

V: TRBV19
J: TRBJ2-1
CDR3: CASSTTSGAYNEQFF

V: TRBV4-2
J: TRBJ1-2
CDR3: CASSPARGGNYGYTF

V: TRBV23-1
J: TRBJ2-7
CDR3: CASSQSYRVHEQYF

V: TRBV6-5
J: TRBJ1-1
CDR3: CASSLPGTGEAFF

V: TRBV9
J: TRBJ2-1
CDR3: CASSVDVFSYNEQFF

V: TRBV5-5
J: TRBJ2-1
CDR3: CATQPGAESYNEQFF